This passage covers 15 T cell receptor beta chains from one sample sequenced in a study of human T cells and chemical hapten exposure. TCRdb re-derived calls from the RACE reads in MiXCR, one entry per CDR3 protein. The repertoire holds more than 50,000 distinct CDR3 sequences, with 6.5% to 8.5% as singletons. The time point: pre-sensitization, week 0. Treatment in this sample: therapeutic diphenylcyclopropenone sensitization with weekly scalp DPC. The sample in question was whole blood, obtained in connection with sensitization to the hapten diphenylcyclopropenone (DPC). These receptor sequences come from a woman aged 25 to 39 with alopecia areata. Some clones in this sample may be carry-over from other donors' samples.

This clonotype was detected many times. The rearrangement joins TRBV19 to TRBJ1-5; 7 positions match TRBD1. The germline gives CDR1 LNHDA, CDR2 SQIVND (reference sequence). CDR3 size: 13 residues. Germline trimming cut 9 bases from V and 5 bases from J; bases unmatched to any gene: 7. Here the CDR3 DNA reads TGTGCCAGCTCCTTTGGACAGGATCAGCCCCAGCATTTT. This encodes CASSFGQDQPQHF.

This clonotype has ten or more counts. The chain links TRBV5-1 to TRBJ2-7; TRBD1 aligns across 10 bases. The CDR3 runs 13 residues. The trim removed 8 bases at V and 3 bases at J, leaving 5 bases unmatched. CDR1 SGHRS and CDR2 YFSETQ come from the germline V gene. The CDR3 reads CARARDRGYEQYF. The CDR3 bases are TGCGCCAGAGCCCGGGACAGGGGCTACGAGCAGTACTTC.

This rearrangement joins TRBV3-1 to TRBJ2-2, with 7 bases that match TRBD2. This CDR3 has 14 residues. Germline-derived CDR1 and CDR2 are LGHDT and YNNKEL (reference sequence). Trimming took 3 bases from V and 5 from J; bases not matched to a gene: 3. The CDR3 loop is CASSHLGGTGELFF. For the CDR3, the DNA is TGTGCCAGCAGCCATCTCGGGGGGACCGGGGAGCTGTTTTTT. Full variable domain (outside the CDR3, taken from reference TRBV3-1 and TRBJ2-2): DTAVSQTPKYLVTQMGNDKSIKCEQNLGHDTMYWYKQDSKKFLKIMFSYNNKELIINETVPNRFSPKSPDKAHLNLHINSLELGDSAVYFCASSHLGGTGELFFGEGSRLTVL.

This clonotype was picked up many times. The CDR3 loop is CSVEWGDTQYF. In DNA form, the CDR3 reads TGCAGCGTTGAGTGGGGGGATACGCAGTATTTT. J is TRBJ2-3 and V is TRBV29-1, with D perhaps matching TRBD1 or TRBD2 (5 bases each). The V gene lost 3 bases and the J gene lost 6 bases, with 7 bases spanning the gap. The CDR3 is 11 residues long. Germline lookup yields CDR1 SQVTM and CDR2 ANQGSEA.

This clonotype was seen repeatedly, ten times or more. V and J are TRBV19 and TRBJ1-5, with no clear D. This CDR3 is built from 14 residues. Germline V gene lookup returns CDR1 LNHDA and CDR2 SQIVND (reference sequence). Trimming removed 7 bases from V and 1 base from J, with 11 bases in between. The CDR3 reads CASNIAESNQPQHF. In DNA form, the CDR3 reads TGTGCCAGTAATATCGCGGAAAGCAATCAGCCCCAGCATTTT.

At least ten counts were recorded for this clonotype. The V and J genes are TRBV5-1 and TRBJ2-5; no definite D call. This CDR3 spans 15 amino acids. Germline V CDR1 and CDR2: SGHRS, YFSETQ. Trimming shortened V by 0 bases and J by 5 bases, and 14 bases separated the two germline ends. The CDR3 DNA reads as TGCGCCAGCAGCTTGGCCGGGCAGGCTGGGGAGACCCAGTACTTC. It codes for CASSLAGQAGETQYF.

In its sample, this clonotype was seen many times. The V and J genes are TRBV15 and TRBJ2-1; 10 bases match TRBD1. V shed 1 base, J shed 9 bases, and the junction held 12 bases outside the gene matches. Germline CDR1 is LNHNV and CDR2 is YYDKDF (reference sequence). The CDR3 runs to 17 residues. The CDR3 nucleotides are TGTGCCACCAGCAGAGGGGGACCGGGACAGGGGTATAGTGAGCAGTTCTTC. Translation gives CATSRGGPGQGYSEQFF. The whole variable domain, remainder taken from reference TRBV15 and TRBJ2-1, is DAMVIQNPRYQVTQFGKPVTLSCSQTLNHNVMYWYQQKSSQAPKLLFHYYDKDFNNEADTPDNFQSRRPNTSFCFLDIRSPGLGDTAMYLCATSRGGPGQGYSEQFFGPGTRLTVL.

This clonotype appeared a few times. The rearrangement links TRBV5-4 to TRBJ1-1; D uncertain. This CDR3 comprises 14 residues. V lost 8 bases and J 0 bases, leaving 14 bases between the germline ends. Germline V gene data show CDR1 as SGHNT and CDR2 as YYREEE (reference sequence). The CDR3 protein is CASFKRVLNTEAFF. Written as DNA, the CDR3 is TGTGCCAGTTTCAAAAGGGTCCTGAACACTGAAGCTTTCTTT.

The sample holds many counts of this clonotype. The chain carries TRBV6-1 and TRBJ1-5; 7 nucleotides line up with TRBD1. V trimming: 4 bases; J trimming: 4 bases; junction bases outside the gene matches: 7. The germline gives CDR1 MNHNS, CDR2 SASEGT. The CDR3 consists of 15 residues. CDR3 bases: TGTGCCAGCAGTGTAGGACAGGACAAAAATCAGCCCCAGCATTTT. Amino acids: CASSVGQDKNQPQHF.

This clonotype was picked up many times. The rearrangement links TRBV20-1 to TRBJ2-7; TRBD1 might be the D (6 bases). The CDR3 runs 14 residues. Trimming cost V 3 bases and J 3 bases, with 15 bases left between them. CDR1 is DFQATT, CDR2 SNEGSKA, per germline (reference sequence). CDR3 nucleotides: TGCAGTGCTAGCCTGCCAGGGGATAGCTACGAGCAGTACTTC. Its protein product is CSASLPGDSYEQYF.

This clonotype came up many times. V is TRBV7-9 and J is TRBJ1-4, with 7 bases aligning to TRBD1. The V segment lost 4 bases and the J segment 4 bases; nucleotides outside the gene matches: 6. Germline-derived CDR1 and CDR2 are SEHNR and FQNEAQ (reference sequence). This CDR3 region has 15 residues. The CDR3 nucleotides are TGTGCCAGCAGCTCTGGACAGGAGTTTAATGAAAAACTGTTTTTT. It is translated as CASSSGQEFNEKLFF. Using reference TRBV7-9 and TRBJ1-4 for the parts outside the CDR3, the full variable domain is DTGVSQNPRHKITKRGQNVTFRCDPISEHNRLYWYRQTLGQGPEFLTYFQNEAQLEKSRLLSDRFSAERPKGSFSTLEIQRTEQGDSAMYLCASSSGQEFNEKLFFGSGTQLSVL.

This clonotype was recorded many times. The CDR3 protein is CASSRTGGRTTISGNTIYF. The CDR3 nucleotides read TGTGCCAGCAGCCGGACAGGGGGCCGAACGACAATCTCTGGAAACACCATATATTTT. The V call is TRBV11-2, the J call TRBJ1-3; the match to TRBD1 covers 11 bases. The J segment lost 0 bases and the V segment lost 5 bases, leaving 12 bases of the junction unmatched. The CDR3 runs to 19 residues. Germline CDR1 reads SGHAT; CDR2 reads FQNNGV.

This clonotype was seen repeatedly, ten times or more. The rearrangement joins TRBV18 to TRBJ2-3, with 8 bases lining up with TRBD1. V was pared by 4 bases and J by 1 base, with 7 bases of the junction left unmatched. The CDR3 consists of 16 residues. From germline, CDR1 is KGHSH and CDR2 LQKENI. CDR3 nucleotides: TGTGCCAGCTCACGGCAGACAGGGGAACGCACAGATACGCAGTATTTT. Amino acid sequence: CASSRQTGERTDTQYF.

This clonotype was detected many times. The chain joins TRBV11-2 to TRBJ2-1; 9 positions agree with TRBD2. The ends lost 6 bases at V and 4 bases at J; junction bases unmatched: 7. The CDR3 extends over 15 amino acids. Germline values: CDR1 SGHAT, CDR2 FQNNGV. In nucleotides, the CDR3 is TGTGCCAGCAGTTCCGGGACTAGCCGATACAATGAGCAGTTCTTC. It translates to CASSSGTSRYNEQFF.

The J gene is TRBJ2-7, the V gene TRBV9; tentatively, D is TRBD1 (6 bases). Germline CDR1 SGDLS, CDR2 YYNGEE. V lost 3 bases and J 0 bases, leaving 13 bases between the germline ends. This CDR3 comprises 15 residues. The CDR3 sequence: CASSGPGHLSYEQYF. The CDR3 nucleotides are TGTGCCAGCAGCGGCCCGGGACATCTCTCCTACGAGCAGTACTTC.